The clone carrying this T cell receptor beta chain was seen at least ten times. Its antigen is as yet unknown. TCRdb passed the reads through MiXCR, listing each CDR3 protein once. Here the sample spans a few hundred thousand distinct CDR3 sequences, roughly 15% being singletons. Germline V gene lookup returns CDR1 LNHDA and CDR2 SQIVND (reference sequence). The CDR3 sequence is 14 residues long. The junction had 8 bases not matched to a gene; V was cut back by 8 bases and J by 5 bases. The data originate from a study of T cell repertoires in cytomegalovirus infection. Study-wide context: In public TCR beta signatures, there were indications of both CMV infection and matching HLA type. Regarding the study as a whole: HLA-C-restricted CMV clonotypes gave the most frequent clonotype in two of eight donors.

The sequence derives from a human donor in good health (CMV status not recorded). Some clones in this sample may be carry-over from other donors' samples. The sequencing sample was made of PBMCs. This chain uses TRBV19 with TRBJ1-5, with 8 bases matching TRBD1. The CDR3 is CASADRVYDQPQHF. The CDR3 DNA is TGTGCCAGTGCGGACAGGGTTTACGATCAGCCCCAGCATTTT.